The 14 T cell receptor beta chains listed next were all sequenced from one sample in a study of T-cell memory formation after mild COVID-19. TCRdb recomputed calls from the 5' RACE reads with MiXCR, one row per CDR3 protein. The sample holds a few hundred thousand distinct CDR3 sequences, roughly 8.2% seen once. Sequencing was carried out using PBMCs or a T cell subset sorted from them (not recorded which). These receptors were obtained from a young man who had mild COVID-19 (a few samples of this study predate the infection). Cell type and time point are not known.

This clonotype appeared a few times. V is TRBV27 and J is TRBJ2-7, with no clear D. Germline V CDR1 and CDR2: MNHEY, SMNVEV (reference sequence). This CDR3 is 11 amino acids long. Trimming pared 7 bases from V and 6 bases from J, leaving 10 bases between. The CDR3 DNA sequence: TGTGCCAGCATGAAGGGCAGCGAGCAGTACTTC. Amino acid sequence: CASMKGSEQYF.

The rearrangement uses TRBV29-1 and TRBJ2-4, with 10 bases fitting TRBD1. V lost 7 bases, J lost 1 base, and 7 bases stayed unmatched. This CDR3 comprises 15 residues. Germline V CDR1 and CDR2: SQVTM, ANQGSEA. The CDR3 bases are TGCAGCGCTCCCGGGACAGGGGCGGCCAAAAACATTCAGTACTTC. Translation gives CSAPGTGAAKNIQYF.

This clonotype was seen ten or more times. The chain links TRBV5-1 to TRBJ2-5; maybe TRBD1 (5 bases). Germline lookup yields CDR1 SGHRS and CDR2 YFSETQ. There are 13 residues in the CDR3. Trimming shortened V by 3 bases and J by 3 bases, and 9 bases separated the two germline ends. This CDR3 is CASSSPDKETQYF. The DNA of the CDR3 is TGCGCCAGCAGCTCACCGGACAAAGAGACCCAGTACTTC.

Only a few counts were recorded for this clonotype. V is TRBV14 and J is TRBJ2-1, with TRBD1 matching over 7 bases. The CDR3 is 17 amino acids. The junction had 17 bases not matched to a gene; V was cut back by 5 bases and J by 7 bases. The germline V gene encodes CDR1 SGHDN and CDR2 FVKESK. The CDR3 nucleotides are TGTGCCAGCAGCTGGCGTCCGACAGGGCTCGTGAGAAATGAGCAGTTCTTC. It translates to CASSWRPTGLVRNEQFF.

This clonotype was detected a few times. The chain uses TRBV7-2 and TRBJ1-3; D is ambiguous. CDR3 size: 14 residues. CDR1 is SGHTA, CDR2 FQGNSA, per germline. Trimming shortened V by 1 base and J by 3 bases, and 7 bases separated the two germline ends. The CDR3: CASSLGEYGNTIYF. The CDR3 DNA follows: TGTGCCAGCAGCTTAGGAGAATATGGAAACACCATATATTTT.

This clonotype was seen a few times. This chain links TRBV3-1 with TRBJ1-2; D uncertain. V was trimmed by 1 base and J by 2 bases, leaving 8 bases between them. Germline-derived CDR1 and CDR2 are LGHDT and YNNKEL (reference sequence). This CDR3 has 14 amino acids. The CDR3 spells CASSQAELNYGYTF. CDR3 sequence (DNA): TGTGCCAGCAGCCAAGCAGAGTTGAACTATGGCTACACCTTC.

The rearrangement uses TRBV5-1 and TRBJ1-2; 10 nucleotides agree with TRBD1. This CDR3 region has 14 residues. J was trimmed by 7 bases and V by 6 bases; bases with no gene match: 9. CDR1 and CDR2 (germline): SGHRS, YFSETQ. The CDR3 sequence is CASTPDRGVFGYTF. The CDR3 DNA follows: TGCGCCAGCACCCCGGACAGGGGGGTTTTTGGCTACACCTTC. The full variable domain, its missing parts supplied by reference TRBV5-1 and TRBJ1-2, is KAGVTQTPRYLIKTRGQQVTLSCSPISGHRSVSWYQQTPGQGLQFLFEYFSETQRNKGNFPGRFSGRQFSNSRSEMNVSTLELGDSALYLCASTPDRGVFGYTFGSGTRLTVV.

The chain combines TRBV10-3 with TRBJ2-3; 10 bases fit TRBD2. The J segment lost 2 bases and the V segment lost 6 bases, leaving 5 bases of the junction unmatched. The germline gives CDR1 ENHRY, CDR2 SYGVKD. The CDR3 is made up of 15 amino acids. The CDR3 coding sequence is TGTGCCATCAGCAATAGCGGGGGGAACACAGATACGCAGTATTTT. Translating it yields CAISNSGGNTDTQYF.

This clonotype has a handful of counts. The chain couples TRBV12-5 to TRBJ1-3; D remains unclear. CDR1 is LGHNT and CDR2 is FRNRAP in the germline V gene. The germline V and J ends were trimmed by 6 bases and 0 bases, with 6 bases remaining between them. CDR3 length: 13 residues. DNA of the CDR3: TGTGCTAGTGGCGGGAGCTCTGGAAACACCATATATTTT. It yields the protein CASGGSSGNTIYF.

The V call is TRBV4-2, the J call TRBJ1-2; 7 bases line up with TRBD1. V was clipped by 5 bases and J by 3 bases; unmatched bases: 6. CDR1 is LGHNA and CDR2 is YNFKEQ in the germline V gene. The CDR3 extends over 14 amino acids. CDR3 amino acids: CASSGYRGDYGYTF. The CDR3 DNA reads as TGTGCCAGCAGCGGGTACAGGGGCGACTATGGCTACACCTTC.

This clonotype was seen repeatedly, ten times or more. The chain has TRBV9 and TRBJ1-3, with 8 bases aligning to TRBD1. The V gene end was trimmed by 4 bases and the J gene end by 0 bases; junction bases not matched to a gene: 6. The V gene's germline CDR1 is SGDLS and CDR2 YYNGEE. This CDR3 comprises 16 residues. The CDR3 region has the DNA TGTGCCAGCAGCCCCGGACAGGGAAGCTCTGGAAACACCATATATTTT. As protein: CASSPGQGSSGNTIYF.

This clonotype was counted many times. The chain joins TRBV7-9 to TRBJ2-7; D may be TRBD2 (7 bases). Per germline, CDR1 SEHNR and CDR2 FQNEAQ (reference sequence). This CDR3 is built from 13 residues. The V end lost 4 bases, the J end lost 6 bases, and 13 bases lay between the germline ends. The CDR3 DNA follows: TGTGCCAGCAGCTCCCAAGGGGGGGTCGAGCAGTACTTC. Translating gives CASSSQGGVEQYF.

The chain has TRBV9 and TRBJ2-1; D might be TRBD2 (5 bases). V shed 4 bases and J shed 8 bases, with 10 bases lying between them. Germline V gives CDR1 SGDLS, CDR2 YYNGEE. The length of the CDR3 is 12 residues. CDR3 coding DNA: TGTGCCAGCAGCTCCACTAGAGATGAGCAGTTCTTC. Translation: CASSSTRDEQFF.

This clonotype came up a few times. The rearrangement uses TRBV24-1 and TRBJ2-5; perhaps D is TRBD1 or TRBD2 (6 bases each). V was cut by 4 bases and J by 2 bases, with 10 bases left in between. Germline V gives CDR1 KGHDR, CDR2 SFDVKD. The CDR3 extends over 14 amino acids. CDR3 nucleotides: TGTGCCACCAGTGAGGGGGGCGGGCAAGAGACCCAGTACTTC. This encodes CATSEGGGQETQYF.